The text below deals with one TCR beta chain. Its matching antigen is unknown. Some clones are missing from TCRdb's copy, which holds only in-frame ones; the method was immunoSEQ multiplex PCR. Of approximately 11,000 clones listed, roughly four fifths are singletons. This sample stems from a study of pediatric ulcerative colitis. Rectal tissue came from one to two pinch biopsies taken at colonoscopy. Study-wide results and caveats: Clonal expansions reduced rectal repertoire diversity in acute severe colitis.

Germline V gene lookup returns CDR1 SGHRS and CDR2 YFSETQ. V lost 5 bases to trimming and J lost 4 bases, with 18 bases between them. The length of the CDR3 is 15 residues. The V gene is TRBV5-1, the J gene TRBJ1-1, with a tentative D call TRBD1 (5 bases). The sequencing input was gut tissue. The receptor comes from a girl between 10 and 17 years old who was a control in a study of pediatric ulcerative colitis. The CDR3 region is CASRGGGMVVTEAFF. The CDR3 DNA sequence: TGCGCCAGCAGGGGCGGGGGGATGGTGGTCACTGAAGCTTTCTTT. The full variable domain, with the rest looked up from reference TRBV5-1 and TRBJ1-1, is KAGVTQTPRYLIKTRGQQVTLSCSPISGHRSVSWYQQTPGQGLQFLFEYFSETQRNKGNFPGRFSGRQFSNSRSEMNVSTLELGDSALYLCASRGGGMVVTEAFFGQGTRLTVV.